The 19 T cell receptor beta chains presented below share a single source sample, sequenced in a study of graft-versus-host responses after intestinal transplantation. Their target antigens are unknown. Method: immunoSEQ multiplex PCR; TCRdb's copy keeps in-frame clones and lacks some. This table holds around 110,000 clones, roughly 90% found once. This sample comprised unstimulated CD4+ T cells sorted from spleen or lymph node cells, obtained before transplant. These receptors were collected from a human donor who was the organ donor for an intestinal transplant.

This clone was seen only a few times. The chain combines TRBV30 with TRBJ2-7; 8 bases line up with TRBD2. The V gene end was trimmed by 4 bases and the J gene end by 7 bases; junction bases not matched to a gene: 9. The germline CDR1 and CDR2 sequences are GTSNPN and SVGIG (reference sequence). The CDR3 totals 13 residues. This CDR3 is CAWKSGGPREQYF. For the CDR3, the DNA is TGTGCCTGGAAGTCGGGAGGGCCCCGGGAGCAGTACTTC.

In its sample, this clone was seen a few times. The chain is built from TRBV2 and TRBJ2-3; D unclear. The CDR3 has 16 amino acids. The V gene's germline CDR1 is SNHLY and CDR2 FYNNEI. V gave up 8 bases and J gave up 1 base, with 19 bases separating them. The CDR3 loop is CASQKERGVRTDTQYF. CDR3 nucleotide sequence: TGTGCCAGCCAGAAGGAGAGAGGCGTGCGCACAGATACGCAGTATTTT.

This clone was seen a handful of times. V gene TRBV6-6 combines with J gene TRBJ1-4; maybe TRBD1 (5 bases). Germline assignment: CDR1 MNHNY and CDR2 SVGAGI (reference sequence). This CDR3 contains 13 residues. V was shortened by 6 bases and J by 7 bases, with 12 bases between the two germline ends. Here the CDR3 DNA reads TGTGCCAGCAGCCGGGACGAGGGTGAAAAACTGTTTTTT. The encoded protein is CASSRDEGEKLFF.

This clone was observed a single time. The CDR3 spells CASSLGSRLEQYF. DNA for the CDR3: TGTGCCAGCAGCCTAGGTTCCCGTTTGGAGCAGTACTTC. This chain links TRBV11-2 with TRBJ2-7; D unclear. This CDR3 has 13 amino acids. Germline CDR1 SGHAT, CDR2 FQNNGV. V lost 5 bases and J 7 bases, leaving 15 bases between the germline ends.

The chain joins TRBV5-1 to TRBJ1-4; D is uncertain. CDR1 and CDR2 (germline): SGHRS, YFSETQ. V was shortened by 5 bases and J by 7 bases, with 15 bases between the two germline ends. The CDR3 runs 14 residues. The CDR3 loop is CASRPSSNVEKLFF. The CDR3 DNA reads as TGCGCCAGCAGACCCTCAAGCAACGTTGAAAAACTGTTTTTT.

The CDR3 protein is CASSTDRKNSPLHF. Here the CDR3 DNA reads TGTGCCAGCTCGACGGACAGGAAGAATTCACCCCTCCACTTT. The chain joins TRBV18 to TRBJ1-6, with TRBD1 matching 7 bases. The CDR3 runs 14 residues. Unmatched junction bases numbered 6, after V lost 6 bases and J lost 7 bases. The germline gives CDR1 KGHSH, CDR2 LQKENI.

The CDR3 reads CASSYSAGSRTEAFF. CDR3 DNA: TGTGCCAGCAGTTACTCAGCGGGGAGTCGCACTGAAGCTTTCTTT. The genes are TRBV6-5 and TRBJ1-1; no clear D gene. This CDR3 spans 15 amino acids. V was shortened by 0 bases and J by 4 bases, with 12 bases between the two germline ends. CDR1 is MNHEY and CDR2 is SVGAGI in the germline V gene.

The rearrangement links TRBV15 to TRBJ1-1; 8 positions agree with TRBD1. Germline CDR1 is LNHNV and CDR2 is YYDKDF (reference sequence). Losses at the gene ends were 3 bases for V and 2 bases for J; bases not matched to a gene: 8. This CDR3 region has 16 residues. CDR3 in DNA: TGTGCCACCAGCAGCCCGAAAGACAGGGGAAACACTGAAGCTTTCTTT. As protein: CATSSPKDRGNTEAFF.

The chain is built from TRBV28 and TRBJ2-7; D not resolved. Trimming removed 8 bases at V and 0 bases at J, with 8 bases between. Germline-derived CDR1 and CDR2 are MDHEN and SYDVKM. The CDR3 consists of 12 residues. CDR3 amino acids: CASAPVSYEQYF. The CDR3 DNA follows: TGTGCCAGCGCCCCAGTCTCCTACGAGCAGTACTTC.

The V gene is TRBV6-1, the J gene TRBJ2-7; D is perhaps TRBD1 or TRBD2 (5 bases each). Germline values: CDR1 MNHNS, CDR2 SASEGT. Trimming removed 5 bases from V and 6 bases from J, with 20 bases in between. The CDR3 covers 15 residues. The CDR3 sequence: CASSFYRDRRREQYF. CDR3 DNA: TGTGCCAGCAGTTTTTACCGGGACCGGAGACGCGAGCAGTACTTC.

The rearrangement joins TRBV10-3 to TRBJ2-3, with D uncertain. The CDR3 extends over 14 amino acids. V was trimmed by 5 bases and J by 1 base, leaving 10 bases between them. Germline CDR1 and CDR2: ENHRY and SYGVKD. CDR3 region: CAISRVGGTDTQYF. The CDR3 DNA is TGTGCCATCAGTCGGGTGGGTGGCACAGATACGCAGTATTTT.

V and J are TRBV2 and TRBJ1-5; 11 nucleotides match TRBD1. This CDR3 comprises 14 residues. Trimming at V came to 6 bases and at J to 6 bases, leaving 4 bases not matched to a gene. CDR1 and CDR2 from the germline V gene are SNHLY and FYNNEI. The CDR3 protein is CASRDRGRIQPQHF. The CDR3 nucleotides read TGTGCCAGCAGGGACAGGGGGCGGATTCAGCCCCAGCATTTT. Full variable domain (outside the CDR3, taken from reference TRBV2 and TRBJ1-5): EPEVTQTPSHQVTQMGQEVILRCVPISNHLYFYWYRQILGQKVEFLVSFYNNEISEKSEIFDDQFSVERPDGSNFTLKIRSTKLEDSAMYFCASRDRGRIQPQHFGDGTRLSIL.

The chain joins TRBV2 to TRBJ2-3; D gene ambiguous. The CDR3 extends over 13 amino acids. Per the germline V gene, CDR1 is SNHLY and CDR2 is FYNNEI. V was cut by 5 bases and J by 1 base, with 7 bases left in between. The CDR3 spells CASSKFRTDTQYF. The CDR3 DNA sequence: TGTGCCAGCAGTAAGTTTCGCACAGATACGCAGTATTTT.

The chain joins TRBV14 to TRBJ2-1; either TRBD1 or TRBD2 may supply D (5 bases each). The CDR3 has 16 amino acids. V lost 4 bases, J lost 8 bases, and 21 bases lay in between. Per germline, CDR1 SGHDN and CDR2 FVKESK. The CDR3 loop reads CASSRGYRGGSDEQFF. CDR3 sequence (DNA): TGTGCCAGCAGCCGAGGGTATAGGGGTGGCTCCGATGAGCAGTTCTTC.

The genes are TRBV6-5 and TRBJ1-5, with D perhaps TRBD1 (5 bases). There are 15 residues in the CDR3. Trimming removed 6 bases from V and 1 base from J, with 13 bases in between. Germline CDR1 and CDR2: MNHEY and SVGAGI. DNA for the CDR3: TGTGCCAGCAGCCAACAGGCTAACAGCAATCAGCCCCAGCATTTT. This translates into CASSQQANSNQPQHF.

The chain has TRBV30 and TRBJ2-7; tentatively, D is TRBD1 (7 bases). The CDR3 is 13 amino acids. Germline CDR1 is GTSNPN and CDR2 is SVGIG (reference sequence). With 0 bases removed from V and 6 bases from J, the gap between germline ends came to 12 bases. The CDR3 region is CAWSVRQGGEQYF. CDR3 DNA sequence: TGTGCCTGGAGTGTAAGGCAGGGGGGCGAGCAGTACTTC.

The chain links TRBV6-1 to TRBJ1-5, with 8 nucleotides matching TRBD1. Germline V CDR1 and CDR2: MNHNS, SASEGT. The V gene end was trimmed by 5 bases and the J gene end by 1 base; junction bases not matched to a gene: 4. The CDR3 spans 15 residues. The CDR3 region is CASSSDRGSNQPQHF. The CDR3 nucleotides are TGTGCCAGCAGTTCTGACAGGGGAAGCAATCAGCCCCAGCATTTT.

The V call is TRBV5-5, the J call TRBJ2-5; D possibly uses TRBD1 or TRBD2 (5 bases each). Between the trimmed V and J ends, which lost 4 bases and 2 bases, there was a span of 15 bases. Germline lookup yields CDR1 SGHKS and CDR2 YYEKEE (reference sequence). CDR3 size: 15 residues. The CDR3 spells CASSLTTGTQETQYF. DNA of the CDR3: TGTGCCAGCAGCCTAACAACCGGGACGCAAGAGACCCAGTACTTC.

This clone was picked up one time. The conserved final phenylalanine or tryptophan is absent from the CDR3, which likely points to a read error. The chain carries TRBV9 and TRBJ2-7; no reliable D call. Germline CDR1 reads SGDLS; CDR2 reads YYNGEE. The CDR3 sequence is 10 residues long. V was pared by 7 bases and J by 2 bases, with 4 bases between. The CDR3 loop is CASPPYEQYL. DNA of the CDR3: TGTGCCAGCCCCCCCTACGAGCAGTACCTC.